A single T cell receptor (beta chain) is shown here with its context. Its antigen is undetermined. These data belong to a study of T cells in Graves' hyperthyroidism and ophthalmopathy. V lost 2 bases, J lost 4 bases, and 6 bases lay in between. Germline V gene sequence: CDR1 WSHSY, CDR2 SAAADI. The CDR3 has 13 residues. Uncontrolled infection, other autoimmune disease, pregnancy or lactation disqualified patients from enrolment. RNA transcripts yielded amplified TCR beta CDR3 regions. HTBI primers drove first-round RT-PCR of the TCR CDR3. TCRdb re-called the multiplex PCR reads through MiXCR, storing one row per CDR3 protein. The repertoire includes fewer than 400,000 distinct CDR3 sequences, over 11% of them detected once, and approximately 29% sits in the top ten. Study-wide results and limits: Most expanded thyroid clonotypes above 0.001 also appeared in blood.

The chain employs TRBV10-2 and TRBJ1-5, with no clear D. Sequencing was performed on blood. The TCR sequence derives from a man aged 50-59 years with Graves' ophthalmopathy. The chain's CDR3 is CASSERKNQPQHF. DNA for the CDR3: TGCGCCAGCAGTGAGAGAAAGAATCAGCCCCAGCATTTT.